The clone carrying this TCR beta chain turned up a few times. Just one base apart from a much larger clone, this may be a read error. These data are taken from a study of read filtering for tumor transcriptome and immune sequencing. V dropped 1 base and J dropped 8 bases, with 23 bases sitting between them. Germline V gene data show CDR1 as SSHAT and CDR2 as FNYEAQ (reference sequence). The CDR3 spans 18 residues. From roughly 0.4 ug of RNA, a library with molecular barcoded alpha/delta and beta/gamma adaptors was made. TCRdb used MiXCR to reprocess the reads, holding one entry per CDR3 protein. In the table there are 100,000 to 150,000 distinct CDR3 sequences, less than 15% of which are singletons.

Material: a population of CD138-negative cells sorted from bone marrow. The chain links TRBV7-7 to TRBJ1-4, with D tentatively TRBD1 (6 bases). The sequence came from a donor at least 40 years old with multiple myeloma. The chain's CDR3 is CASSLGWAYRERGEKLFF. As DNA, the CDR3 is TGTGCCAGCAGCTTAGGATGGGCATACAGGGAAAGGGGGGAAAAACTGTTTTTT.